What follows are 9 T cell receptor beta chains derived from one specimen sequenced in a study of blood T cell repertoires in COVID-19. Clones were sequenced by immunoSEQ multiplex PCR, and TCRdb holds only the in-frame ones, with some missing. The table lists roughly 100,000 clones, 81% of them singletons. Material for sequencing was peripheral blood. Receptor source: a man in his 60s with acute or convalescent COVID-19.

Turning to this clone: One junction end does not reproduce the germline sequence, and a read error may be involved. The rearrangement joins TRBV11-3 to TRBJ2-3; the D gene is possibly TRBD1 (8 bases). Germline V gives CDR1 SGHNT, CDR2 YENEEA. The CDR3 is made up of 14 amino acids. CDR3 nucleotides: TGTGCCAGCAGCTTAAGCCACGACAGGGGAGGGGCTCGCTTT. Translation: CASSLSHDRGGARF.

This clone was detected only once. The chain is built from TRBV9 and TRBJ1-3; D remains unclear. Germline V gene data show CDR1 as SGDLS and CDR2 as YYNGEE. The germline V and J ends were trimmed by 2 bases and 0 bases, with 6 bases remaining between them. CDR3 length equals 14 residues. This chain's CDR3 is CASSVEGSGNTIYF. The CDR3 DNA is TGTGCCAGCAGCGTTGAGGGCTCTGGAAACACCATATATTTT.

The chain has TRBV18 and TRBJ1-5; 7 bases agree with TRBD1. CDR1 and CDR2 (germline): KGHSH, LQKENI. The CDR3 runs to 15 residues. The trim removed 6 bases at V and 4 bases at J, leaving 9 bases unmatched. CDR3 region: CASSDRQGKNQPQHF. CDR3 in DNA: TGTGCCAGCTCTGATAGACAGGGTAAAAATCAGCCCCAGCATTTT.

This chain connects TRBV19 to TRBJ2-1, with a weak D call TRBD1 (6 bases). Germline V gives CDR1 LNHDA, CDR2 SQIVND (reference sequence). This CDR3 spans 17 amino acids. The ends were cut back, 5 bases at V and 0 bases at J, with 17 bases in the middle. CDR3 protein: CASSLQGSRSSYNEQFF. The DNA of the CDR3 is TGTGCCAGTAGTCTCCAGGGGAGCAGGAGCTCCTACAATGAGCAGTTCTTC. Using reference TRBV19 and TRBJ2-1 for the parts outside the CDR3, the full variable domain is DGGITQSPKYLFRKEGQNVTLSCEQNLNHDAMYWYRQDPGQGLRLIYYSQIVNDFQKGDIAEGYSVSREKKESFPLTVTSAQKNPTAFYLCASSLQGSRSSYNEQFFGPGTRLTVL.

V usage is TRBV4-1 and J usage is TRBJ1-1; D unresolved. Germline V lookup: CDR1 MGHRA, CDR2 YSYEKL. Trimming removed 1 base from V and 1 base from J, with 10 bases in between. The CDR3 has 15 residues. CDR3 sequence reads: CASSQGPTGNTEAFF. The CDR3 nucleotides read TGCGCCAGCAGCCAAGGCCCTACGGGGAACACTGAAGCTTTCTTT.

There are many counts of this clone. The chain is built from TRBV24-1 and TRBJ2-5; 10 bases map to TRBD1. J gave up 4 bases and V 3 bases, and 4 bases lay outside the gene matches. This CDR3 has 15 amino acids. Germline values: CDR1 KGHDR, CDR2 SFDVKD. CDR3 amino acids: CATSDDRGQGETQYF. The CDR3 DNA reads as TGTGCCACCAGTGATGACAGGGGGCAGGGAGAGACCCAGTACTTC.

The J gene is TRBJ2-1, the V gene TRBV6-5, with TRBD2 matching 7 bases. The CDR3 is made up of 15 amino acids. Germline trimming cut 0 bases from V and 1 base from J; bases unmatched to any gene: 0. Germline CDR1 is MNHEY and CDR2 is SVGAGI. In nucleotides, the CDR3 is TGTGCCAGCAGTTACTCGGGGGGGTCCTACAATGAGCAGTTCTTC. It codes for CASSYSGGSYNEQFF.

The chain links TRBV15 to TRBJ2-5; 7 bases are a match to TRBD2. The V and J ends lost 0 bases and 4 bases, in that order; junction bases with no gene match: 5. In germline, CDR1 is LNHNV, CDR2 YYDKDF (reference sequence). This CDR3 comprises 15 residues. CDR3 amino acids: CATSRDRGEGETQYF. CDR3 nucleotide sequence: TGTGCCACCAGCAGAGACCGGGGGGAAGGAGAGACCCAGTACTTC.

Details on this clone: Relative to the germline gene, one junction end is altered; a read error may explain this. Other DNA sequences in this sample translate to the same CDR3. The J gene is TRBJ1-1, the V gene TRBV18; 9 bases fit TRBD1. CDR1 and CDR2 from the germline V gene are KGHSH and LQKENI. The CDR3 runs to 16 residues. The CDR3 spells CASSPQTGGEYTEAFF. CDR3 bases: TGTGCCAGTTCACCACAAACAGGGGGCGAGTACACTGAAGCTTTCTTT.